This TCR beta chain originates from a study of beta chain features in type 1 diabetes. Findings and caveats of the study: Moderate but significant shortening of TCRB CDR3s was recorded in all four CD4+ subsets from Type 1 diabetes patients.

Regarding this clone: Its specificity is not known.

Trimming pared 0 bases from V and 3 bases from J, leaving 18 bases between. Germline CDR1 reads LGHNA; CDR2 reads YSLEER. The CDR3 spans 18 residues. The whole isolated RNA underwent reverse transcription, so sequencing captured expressed TCRB transcripts. TCRdb keeps only in-frame clones here, not all; method: immunoSEQ multiplex PCR. This table has over 600,000 clones, around 12% appearing once. This chain joins TRBV4-3 and TRBJ1-5; D ambiguous. The material sequenced was naive CD4+ T cells from blood. The clonotype comes from a man younger than 40 with type 1 diabetes. In nucleotides, the CDR3 is TGCGCCAGCAGCCAAGATCTTGGGCTAGGCCAGATCAATCAGCCCCAGCATTTT. Residues: CASSQDLGLGQINQPQHF.